This TCR beta chain was observed in a study of CDR3 diversity in severe acne. A single record per CDR3 protein comes from TCRdb applying MiXCR to the PCR reads. Here the sample spans approximately 90,000 distinct CDR3 sequences, approximately 49% being singletons. This clonotype was seen many times. Germline CDR1 reads MDHEN; CDR2 reads SYDVKM. V gave up 8 bases and J gave up 0 bases, with 11 bases separating them. The CDR3 runs to 15 residues. The specimen was blood. The chain couples TRBV28 to TRBJ2-6; tentative D call: TRBD2 (6 bases). This clonotype was obtained from a male donor with severe acne vulgaris. CDR3 coding DNA: TGTGCCAGCTTTCCCGGGGGCTCTGGGGCCAACGTCCTGACTTTC. It translates to CASFPGGSGANVLTF.